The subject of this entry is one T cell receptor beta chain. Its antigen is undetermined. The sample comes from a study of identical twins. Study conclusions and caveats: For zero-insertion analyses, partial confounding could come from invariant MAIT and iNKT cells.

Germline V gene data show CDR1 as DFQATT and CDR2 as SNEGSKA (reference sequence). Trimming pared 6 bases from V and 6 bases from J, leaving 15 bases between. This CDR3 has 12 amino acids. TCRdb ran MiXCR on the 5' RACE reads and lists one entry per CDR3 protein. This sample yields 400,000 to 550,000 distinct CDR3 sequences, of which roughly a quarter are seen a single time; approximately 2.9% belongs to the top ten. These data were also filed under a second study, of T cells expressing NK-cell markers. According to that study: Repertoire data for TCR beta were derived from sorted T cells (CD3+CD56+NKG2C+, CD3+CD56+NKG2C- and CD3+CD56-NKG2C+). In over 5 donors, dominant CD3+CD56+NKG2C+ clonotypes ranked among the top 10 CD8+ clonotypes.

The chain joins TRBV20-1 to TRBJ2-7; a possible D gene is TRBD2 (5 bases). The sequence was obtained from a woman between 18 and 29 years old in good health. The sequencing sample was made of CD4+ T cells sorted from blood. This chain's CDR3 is CSARHGMGEQYF. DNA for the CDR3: TGCAGTGCGAGGCACGGGATGGGCGAGCAGTACTTC.